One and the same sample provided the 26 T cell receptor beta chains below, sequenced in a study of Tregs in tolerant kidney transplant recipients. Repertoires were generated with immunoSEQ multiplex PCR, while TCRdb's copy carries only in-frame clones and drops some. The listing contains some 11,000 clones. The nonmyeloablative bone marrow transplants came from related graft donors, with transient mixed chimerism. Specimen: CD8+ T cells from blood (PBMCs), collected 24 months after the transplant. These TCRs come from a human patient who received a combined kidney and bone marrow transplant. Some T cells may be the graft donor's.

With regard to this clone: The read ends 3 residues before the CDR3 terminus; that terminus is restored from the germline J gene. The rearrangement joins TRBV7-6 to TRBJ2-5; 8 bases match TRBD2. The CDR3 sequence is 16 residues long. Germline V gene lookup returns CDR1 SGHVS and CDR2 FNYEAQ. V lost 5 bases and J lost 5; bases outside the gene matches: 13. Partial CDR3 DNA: TGTGCCAGCAGCCCACCGGGGGGGGGCTATTGGGAGACC. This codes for CASSPPGGGYWET. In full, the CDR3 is CASSPPGGGYWETQYF. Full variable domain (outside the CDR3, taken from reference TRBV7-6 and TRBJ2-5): GAGVSQSPRYKVTKRGQDVALRCDPISGHVSLYWYRQALGQGPEFLTYFNYEAQQDKSGLPNDRFSAERPEGSISTLTIQRTEQRDSAMYRCASSPPGGGYWETQYFGPGTRLLVL.

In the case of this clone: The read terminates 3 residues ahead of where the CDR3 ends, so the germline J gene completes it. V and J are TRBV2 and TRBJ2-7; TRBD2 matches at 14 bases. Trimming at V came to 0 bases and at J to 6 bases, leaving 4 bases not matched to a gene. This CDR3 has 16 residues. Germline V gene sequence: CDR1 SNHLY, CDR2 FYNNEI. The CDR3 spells CASSEALGLAGAEQYF. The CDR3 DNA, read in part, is TGTGCCAGCAGTGAAGCGTTGGGACTAGCGGGAGCCGAG.

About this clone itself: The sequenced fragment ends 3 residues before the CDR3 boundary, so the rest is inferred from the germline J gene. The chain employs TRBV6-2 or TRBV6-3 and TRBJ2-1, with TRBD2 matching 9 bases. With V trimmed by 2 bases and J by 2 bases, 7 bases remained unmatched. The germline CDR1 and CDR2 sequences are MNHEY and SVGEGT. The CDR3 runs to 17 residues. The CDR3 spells CASSYPVAGVPYNEQFF. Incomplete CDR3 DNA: TGTGCCAGCAGTTACCCCGTAGCGGGAGTCCCCTACAATGAG.

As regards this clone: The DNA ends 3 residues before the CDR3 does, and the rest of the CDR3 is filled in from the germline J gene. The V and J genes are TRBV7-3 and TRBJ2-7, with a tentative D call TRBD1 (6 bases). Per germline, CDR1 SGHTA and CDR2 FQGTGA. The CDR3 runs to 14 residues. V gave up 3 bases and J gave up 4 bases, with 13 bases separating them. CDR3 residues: CASSLGAGSYEQYF. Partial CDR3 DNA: TGTGCCAGCAGCTTGGGGGCAGGGTCGTACGAG.

The CDR3 spells CASSTGGNTEAFF. The CDR3 bases that were read are TGTGCCAGCAGTACAGGGGGGAACACTGAA. The chain has TRBV7-2 and TRBJ1-1; 8 bases line up with TRBD1. With the read ending 3 residues before the CDR3 end, the germline J gene is used to fill in that end. The CDR3 loop spans 13 amino acids. The J segment lost 1 base and the V segment lost 6 bases, leaving 1 base of the junction unmatched. Germline V gene lookup returns CDR1 SGHTA and CDR2 FQGNSA.

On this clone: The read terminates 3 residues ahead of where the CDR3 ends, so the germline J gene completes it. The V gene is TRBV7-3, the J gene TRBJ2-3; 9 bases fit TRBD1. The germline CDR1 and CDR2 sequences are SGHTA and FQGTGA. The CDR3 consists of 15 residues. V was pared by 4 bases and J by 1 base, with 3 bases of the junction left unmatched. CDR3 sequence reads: CASSSGQGRTDTQYF. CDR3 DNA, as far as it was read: TGTGCCAGCAGCTCGGGACAGGGCCGCACAGATACG.

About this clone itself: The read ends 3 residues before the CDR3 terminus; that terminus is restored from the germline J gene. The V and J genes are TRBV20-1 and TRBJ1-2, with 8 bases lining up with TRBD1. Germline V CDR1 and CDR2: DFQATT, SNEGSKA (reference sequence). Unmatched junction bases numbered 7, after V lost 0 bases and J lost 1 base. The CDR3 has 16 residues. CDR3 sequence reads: CSARDRGTGLNYGYTF. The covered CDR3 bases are TGCAGTGCTAGAGATAGAGGGACAGGCCTTAACTATGGC.

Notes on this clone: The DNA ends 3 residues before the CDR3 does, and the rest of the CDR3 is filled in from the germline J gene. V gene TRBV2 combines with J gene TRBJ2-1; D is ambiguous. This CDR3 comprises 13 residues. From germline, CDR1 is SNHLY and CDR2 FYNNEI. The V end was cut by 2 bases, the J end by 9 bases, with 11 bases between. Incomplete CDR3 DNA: TGTGCCAGCAGTGAAAAAAGGGTCACTGAG. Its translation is CASSEKRVTE. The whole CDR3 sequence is CASSEKRVTEQFF.

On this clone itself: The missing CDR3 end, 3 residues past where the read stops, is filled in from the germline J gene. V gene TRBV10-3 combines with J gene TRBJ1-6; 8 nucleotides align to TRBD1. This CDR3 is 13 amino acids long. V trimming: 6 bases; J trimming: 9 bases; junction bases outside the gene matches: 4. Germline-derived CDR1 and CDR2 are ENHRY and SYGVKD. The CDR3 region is CAIRTGEGSPLHF. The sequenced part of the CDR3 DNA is TGTGCCATCAGGACAGGGGAAGGTTCACCC.

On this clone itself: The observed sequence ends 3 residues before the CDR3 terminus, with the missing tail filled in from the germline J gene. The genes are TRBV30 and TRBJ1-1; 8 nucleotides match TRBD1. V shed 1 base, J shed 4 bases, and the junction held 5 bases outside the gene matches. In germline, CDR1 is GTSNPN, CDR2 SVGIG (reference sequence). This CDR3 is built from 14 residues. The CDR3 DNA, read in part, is TGTGCCTGGAGTGATTCAGGGGGCGGCACTGAA. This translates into CAWSDSGGGTE. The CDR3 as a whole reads CAWSDSGGGTEAFF. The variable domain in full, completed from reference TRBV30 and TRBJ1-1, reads SQTIHQWPATLVQPVGSPLSLECTVEGTSNPNLYWYRQAAGRGLQLLFYSVGIGQISSEVPQNLSASRPQDRQFILSSKKLLLSDSGFYLCAWSDSGGGTEAFFGQGTRLTVV.

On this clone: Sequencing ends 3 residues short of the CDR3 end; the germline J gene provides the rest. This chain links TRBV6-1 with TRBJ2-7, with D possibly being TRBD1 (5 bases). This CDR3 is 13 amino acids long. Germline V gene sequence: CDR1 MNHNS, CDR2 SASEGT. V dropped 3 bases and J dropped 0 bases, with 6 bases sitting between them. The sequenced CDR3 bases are TGTGCCAGCAGTGATGGGGCCTCCTACGAG. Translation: CASSDGASYE. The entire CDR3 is CASSDGASYEQYF.

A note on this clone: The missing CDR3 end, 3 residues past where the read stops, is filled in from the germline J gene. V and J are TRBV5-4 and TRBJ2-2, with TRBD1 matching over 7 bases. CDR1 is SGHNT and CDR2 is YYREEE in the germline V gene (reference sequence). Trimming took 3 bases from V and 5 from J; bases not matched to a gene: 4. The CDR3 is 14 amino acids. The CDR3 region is CASSYEQGTGELFF. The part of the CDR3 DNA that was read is TGTGCCAGCAGCTACGAACAGGGGACCGGGGAG.

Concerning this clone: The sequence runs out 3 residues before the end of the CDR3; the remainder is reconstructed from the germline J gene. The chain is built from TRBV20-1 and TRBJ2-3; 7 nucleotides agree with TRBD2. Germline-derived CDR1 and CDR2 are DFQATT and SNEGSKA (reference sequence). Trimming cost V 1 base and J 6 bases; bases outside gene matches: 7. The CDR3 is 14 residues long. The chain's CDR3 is CSARGGLVRDTQYF. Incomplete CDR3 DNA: TGCAGTGCTAGAGGCGGACTAGTCAGGGATACG.

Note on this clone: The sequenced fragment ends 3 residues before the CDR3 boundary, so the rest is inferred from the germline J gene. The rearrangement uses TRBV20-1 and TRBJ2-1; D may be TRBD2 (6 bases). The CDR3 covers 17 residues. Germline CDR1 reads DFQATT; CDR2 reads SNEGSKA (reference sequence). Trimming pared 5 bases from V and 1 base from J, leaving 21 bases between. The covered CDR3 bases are TGCAGTGCTTACCACCCCGTTAGCGGTAATTCCTACAATGAG. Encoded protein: CSAYHPVSGNSYNE. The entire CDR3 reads CSAYHPVSGNSYNEQFF.

CDR3 region: CASSLGDRGSTEAFF. The sequenced CDR3 bases are TGTGCCAGCAGCTTAGGGGACAGGGGAAGCACTGAA. This sequence joins TRBV7-2 and TRBJ1-1; 10 nucleotides align to TRBD1. The read ends 3 residues before the CDR3 terminus; that terminus is restored from the germline J gene. Germline V gene sequence: CDR1 SGHTA, CDR2 FQGNSA. The CDR3 has 15 residues. J was trimmed by 4 bases and V by 1 base; bases with no gene match: 3.

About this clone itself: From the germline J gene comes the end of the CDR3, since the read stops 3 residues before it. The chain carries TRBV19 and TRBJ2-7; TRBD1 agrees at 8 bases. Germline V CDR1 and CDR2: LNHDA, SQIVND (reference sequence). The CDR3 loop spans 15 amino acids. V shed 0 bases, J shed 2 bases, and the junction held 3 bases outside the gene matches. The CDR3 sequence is CASSIDGTGAYEQYF. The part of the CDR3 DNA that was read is TGTGCCAGTAGTATAGACGGGACAGGCGCCTACGAG.

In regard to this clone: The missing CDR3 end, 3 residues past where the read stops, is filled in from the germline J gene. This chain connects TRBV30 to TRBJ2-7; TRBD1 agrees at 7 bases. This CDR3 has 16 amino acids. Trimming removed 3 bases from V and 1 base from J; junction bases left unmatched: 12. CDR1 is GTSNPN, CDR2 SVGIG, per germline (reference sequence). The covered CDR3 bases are TGTGCCTGGAGCGCCCTTGGGGACAGTGCTTCCTACGAG. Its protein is CAWSALGDSASYE. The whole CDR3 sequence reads CAWSALGDSASYEQYF.

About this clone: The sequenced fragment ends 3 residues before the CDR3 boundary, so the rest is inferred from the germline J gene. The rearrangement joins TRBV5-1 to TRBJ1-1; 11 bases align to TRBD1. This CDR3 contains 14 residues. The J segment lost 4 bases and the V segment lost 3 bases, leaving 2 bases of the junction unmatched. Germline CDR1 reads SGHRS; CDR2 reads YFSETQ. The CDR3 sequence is CASSSGQGATEAFF. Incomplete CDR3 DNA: TGCGCCAGCAGCTCAGGACAGGGGGCCACTGAA.

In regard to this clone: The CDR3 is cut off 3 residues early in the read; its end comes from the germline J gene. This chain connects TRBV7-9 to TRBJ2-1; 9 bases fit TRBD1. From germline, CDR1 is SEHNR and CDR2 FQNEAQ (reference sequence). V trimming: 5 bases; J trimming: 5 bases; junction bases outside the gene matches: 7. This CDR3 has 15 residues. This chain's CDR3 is CASSVTGTGNNEQFF. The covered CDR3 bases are TGTGCCAGCAGCGTGACCGGGACAGGGAACAATGAG.

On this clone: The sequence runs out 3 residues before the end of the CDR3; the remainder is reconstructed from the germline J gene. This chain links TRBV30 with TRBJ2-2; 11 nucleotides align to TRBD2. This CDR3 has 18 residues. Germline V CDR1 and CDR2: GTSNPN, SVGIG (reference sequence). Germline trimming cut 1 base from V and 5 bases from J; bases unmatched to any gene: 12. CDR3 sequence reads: CAWSAPVTSGRKTGELFF. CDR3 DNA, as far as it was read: TGTGCCTGGAGTGCCCCTGTTACTAGCGGGAGAAAAACCGGGGAG.

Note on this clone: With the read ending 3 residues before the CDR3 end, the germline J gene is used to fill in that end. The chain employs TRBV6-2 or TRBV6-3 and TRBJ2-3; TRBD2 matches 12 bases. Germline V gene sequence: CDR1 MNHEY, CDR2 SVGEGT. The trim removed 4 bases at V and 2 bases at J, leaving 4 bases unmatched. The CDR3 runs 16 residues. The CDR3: CASSFGLAGLTDTQYF. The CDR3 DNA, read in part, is TGTGCCAGCAGTTTCGGACTAGCGGGGCTCACAGATACG.

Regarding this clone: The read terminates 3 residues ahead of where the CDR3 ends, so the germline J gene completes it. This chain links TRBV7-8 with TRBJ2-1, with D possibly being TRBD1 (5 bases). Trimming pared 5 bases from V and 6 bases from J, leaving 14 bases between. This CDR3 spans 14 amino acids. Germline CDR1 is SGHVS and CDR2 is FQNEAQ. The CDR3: CASSPSGYLNEQFF. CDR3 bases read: TGTGCCAGCAGCCCCTCAGGGTACCTCAATGAG.

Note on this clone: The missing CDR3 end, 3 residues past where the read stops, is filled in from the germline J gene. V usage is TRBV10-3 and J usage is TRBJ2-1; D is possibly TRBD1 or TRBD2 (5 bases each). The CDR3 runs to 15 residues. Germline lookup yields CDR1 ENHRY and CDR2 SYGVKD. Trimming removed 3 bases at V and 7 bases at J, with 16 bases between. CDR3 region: CAISDSRGTGNEQFF. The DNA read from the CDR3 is TGTGCCATCAGTGATTCGAGGGGAACGGGTAATGAG.

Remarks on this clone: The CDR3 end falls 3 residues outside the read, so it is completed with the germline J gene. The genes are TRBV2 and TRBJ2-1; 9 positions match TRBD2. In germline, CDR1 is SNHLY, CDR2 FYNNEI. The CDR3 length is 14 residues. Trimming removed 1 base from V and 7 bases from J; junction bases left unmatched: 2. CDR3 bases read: TGTGCCAGCAGTGAAGGCGGGGGGGTGAATGAG. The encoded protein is CASSEGGGVNE. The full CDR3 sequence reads CASSEGGGVNEQFF.

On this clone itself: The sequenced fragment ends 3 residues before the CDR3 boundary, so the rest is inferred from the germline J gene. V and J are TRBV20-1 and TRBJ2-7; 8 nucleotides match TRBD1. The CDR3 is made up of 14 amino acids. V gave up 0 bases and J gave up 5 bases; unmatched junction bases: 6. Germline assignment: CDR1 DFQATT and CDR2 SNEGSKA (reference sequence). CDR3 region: CSARETGAGDEQYF. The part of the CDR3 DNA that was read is TGCAGTGCTAGAGAGACAGGGGCTGGGGACGAG.

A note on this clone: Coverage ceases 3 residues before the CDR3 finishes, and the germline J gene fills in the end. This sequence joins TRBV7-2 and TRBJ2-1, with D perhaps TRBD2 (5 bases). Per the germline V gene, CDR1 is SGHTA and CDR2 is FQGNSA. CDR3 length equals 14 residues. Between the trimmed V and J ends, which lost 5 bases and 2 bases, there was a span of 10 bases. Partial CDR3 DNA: TGTGCCAGCAGCCCATGGACTGCCTACAATGAG. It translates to CASSPWTAYNE. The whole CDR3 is CASSPWTAYNEQFF.